Listed below are T cell receptor beta chains from one sample, sequenced in a study of cytomegalovirus exposure and HLA in healthy donors. Only in-frame clones appear in the TCRdb table, and some are missing; sequencing was by immunoSEQ multiplex PCR. The sample lists 100,000 to 150,000 clones; approximately 77% were seen once. Sequencing was performed on PBMCs. The origin of the receptors is a young man in good health and CMV-seronegative. The CDR3 runs from the conserved cysteine through the conserved F or W. Fields, in order: clone size, D gene, J gene, V gene, CDR3 protein, CDR3 DNA. D genes are given only for firm matches. Where a row states a size, it is once, few, many or the class of an expanded clone; other rows omit it.

clone size: .; D gene: TRBD2; J gene: TRBJ2-1; V gene: TRBV5-1; CDR3 protein: CASSLGLAKTYNEQFF; CDR3 DNA: TGCGCCAGCAGTTTAGGACTAGCGAAAACCTACAATGAGCAGTTCTTC
clone size: .; D gene: .; J gene: TRBJ2-7; V gene: TRBV15; CDR3 protein: CATSRSGEQYF; CDR3 DNA: TGTGCCACCAGCAGGTCAGGGGAGCAGTACTTC
clone size: .; D gene: .; J gene: TRBJ1-2; V gene: TRBV19; CDR3 protein: CASSSSGSLLGGYTF; CDR3 DNA: TGTGCCAGTAGTTCATCCGGGAGCTTGTTAGGTGGCTACACCTTC
clone size: .; D gene: TRBD1; J gene: TRBJ1-2; V gene: TRBV5-1; CDR3 protein: CASSFAGGRDGYTF; CDR3 DNA: TGCGCCAGCAGCTTTGCAGGGGGGCGCGACGGCTACACCTTC
clone size: .; D gene: .; J gene: TRBJ2-7; V gene: TRBV4-1; CDR3 protein: CASSQGDRTYEQYF; CDR3 DNA: TGCGCCAGCAGCCAAGGAGACAGAACCTACGAGCAGTACTTC
clone size: .; D gene: TRBD2; J gene: TRBJ2-1; V gene: TRBV11-2; CDR3 protein: CASSSTSGGYNEQFF; CDR3 DNA: TGTGCCAGCAGCTCGACTAGCGGGGGATACAATGAGCAGTTCTTC
clone size: .; D gene: .; J gene: TRBJ1-4; V gene: TRBV9; CDR3 protein: CASSSKRGGTNEKLFF; CDR3 DNA: TGTGCCAGCAGCTCTAAGAGGGGGGGAACTAATGAAAAACTGTTTTTT
clone size: .; D gene: .; J gene: TRBJ1-1; V gene: TRBV27; CDR3 protein: CASSLSRLMNTEAFF; CDR3 DNA: TGTGCCAGCAGTTTATCGAGACTTATGAACACTGAAGCTTTCTTT
clone size: .; D gene: TRBD1; J gene: TRBJ2-1; V gene: TRBV10-3; CDR3 protein: CAISQTGGEQFF; CDR3 DNA: TGTGCCATCAGTCAAACAGGGGGTGAGCAGTTCTTC
clone size: few; D gene: .; J gene: TRBJ1-6; V gene: TRBV7-9; CDR3 protein: CASRPVQGEKAPLHF; CDR3 DNA: TGTGCCAGCAGGCCCGTACAGGGTGAAAAGGCACCCCTCCACTTT
clone size: .; D gene: TRBD1; J gene: TRBJ1-5; V gene: TRBV18; CDR3 protein: CASSPGQGSNQPQHF; CDR3 DNA: TGTGCCAGCTCGCCGGGACAGGGAAGCAATCAGCCCCAGCATTTT
clone size: .; D gene: TRBD1; J gene: TRBJ2-1; V gene: TRBV29-1; CDR3 protein: CSAGQGAKSEQFF; CDR3 DNA: TGCAGCGCAGGACAGGGGGCGAAGTCTGAGCAGTTCTTC
clone size: .; D gene: TRBD1; J gene: TRBJ2-7; V gene: TRBV29-1; CDR3 protein: CSVGTAYEQYF; CDR3 DNA: TGCAGCGTCGGGACAGCGTACGAGCAGTACTTC
clone size: .; D gene: .; J gene: TRBJ1-5; V gene: TRBV5-5; CDR3 protein: CASSLSYRDGNQPQHF; CDR3 DNA: TGTGCCAGCAGCTTGAGCTACAGGGATGGGAATCAGCCCCAGCATTTT